This T cell receptor (beta chain) was found in a study of CD8 T cells in ankylosing spondylitis. TCRdb independently ran MiXCR on the 5' RACE reads; one entry per CDR3 protein. This sample has 450,000 to 550,000 distinct CDR3 sequences, with approximately 5% found just once. Comment on this clonotype: Its target is not known.

Study results and limitations: What seemed typical of ankylosing spondylitis blood was a TCR beta motif built from about eight highly homologous variants. Clones tied to disease were said to be significantly enriched in matched ankylosing spondylitis synovial fluid.

The source is a male donor with ankylosing spondylitis. The sequenced sample was blood, either unsorted or a sorted T cell fraction (not recorded which).

CDR3 protein: CASSLDALRAYEQYF. The CDR3 nucleotides read TGTGCCAGCAGCTTAGACGCCCTTCGCGCCTACGAGCAGTACTTC. This rearrangement joins TRBV7-2 to TRBJ2-7; D is uncertain. V was pared by 1 base and J by 2 bases, with 12 bases between. The CDR3 extends over 15 amino acids. Germline values: CDR1 SGHTA, CDR2 FQGNSA. The complete variable domain, with remaining parts taken from reference TRBV7-2 and TRBJ2-7, reads GAGVSQSPSNKVTEKGKDVELRCDPISGHTALYWYRQSLGQGLEFLIYFQGNSAPDKSGLPSDRFSAERTGGSVSTLTIQRTQQEDSAVYLCASSLDALRAYEQYFGPGTRLTVT.